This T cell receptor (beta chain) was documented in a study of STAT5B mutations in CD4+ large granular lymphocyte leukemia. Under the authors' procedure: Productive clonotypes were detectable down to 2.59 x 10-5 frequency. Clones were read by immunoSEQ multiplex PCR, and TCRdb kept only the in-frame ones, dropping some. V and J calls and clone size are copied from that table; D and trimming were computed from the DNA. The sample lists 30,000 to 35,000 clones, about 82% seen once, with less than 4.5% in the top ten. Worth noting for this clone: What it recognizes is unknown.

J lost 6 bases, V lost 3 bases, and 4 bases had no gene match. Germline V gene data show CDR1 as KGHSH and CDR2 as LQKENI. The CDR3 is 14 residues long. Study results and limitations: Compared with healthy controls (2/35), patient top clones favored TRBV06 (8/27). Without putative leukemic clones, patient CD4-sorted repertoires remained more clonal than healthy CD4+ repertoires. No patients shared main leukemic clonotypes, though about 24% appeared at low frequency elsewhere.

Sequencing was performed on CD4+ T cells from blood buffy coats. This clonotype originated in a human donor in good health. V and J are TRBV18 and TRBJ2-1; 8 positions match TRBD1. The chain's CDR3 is CASSPGTGSNEQFF. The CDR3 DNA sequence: TGTGCCAGCTCACCCGGGACAGGATCCAATGAGCAGTTCTTC.